This entry lists 9 T cell receptor beta chains sequenced from one sample in a study of blood T cell repertoires in COVID-19. Sequencing used immunoSEQ multiplex PCR; TCRdb keeps in-frame clones, though not all of them. The table has approximately 180,000 clones, roughly 88% seen once. The sequencing input was peripheral blood. Receptors were obtained from a human donor with active or convalescent COVID-19. The donor label of this sample is uncertain.

This chain's CDR3 is CASSPGTSGSHNEQFF. In DNA form, the CDR3 reads TGTGCCAGCAGCCCTGGGACTAGCGGGAGTCACAATGAGCAGTTCTTC. The genes are TRBV7-9 and TRBJ2-1; 14 bases map to TRBD2. CDR1 and CDR2 from the germline V gene are SEHNR and FQNEAQ (reference sequence). This CDR3 is built from 16 residues. J was trimmed by 5 bases and V by 5 bases; bases with no gene match: 5.

This chain links TRBV4-1 with TRBJ1-5; TRBD1 matches at 9 bases. Trimming removed 1 base from V and 1 base from J; junction bases left unmatched: 2. This CDR3 region has 16 residues. Germline V gives CDR1 MGHRA, CDR2 YSYEKL. CDR3 region: CASSQGGQGSNQPQHF. DNA for the CDR3: TGCGCCAGCAGCCAAGGGGGACAGGGAAGCAATCAGCCCCAGCATTTT.

The genes are TRBV4-1 and TRBJ2-3; TRBD2 matches 12 bases. CDR1 MGHRA and CDR2 YSYEKL come from the germline V gene. V dropped 1 base and J dropped 4; count of bases not matched to a gene: 3. CDR3 size: 16 residues. As DNA, the CDR3 is TGCGCCAGCAGCCAAGGACTAGCGGGAGCCTCAGATACGCAGTATTTT. Translation gives CASSQGLAGASDTQYF.

The V call is TRBV6-5, the J call TRBJ1-2; 7 nucleotides line up with TRBD1. The CDR3 loop spans 13 amino acids. With 6 bases clipped from V and 5 bases from J, the junction kept 6 bases outside the gene matches. Germline V gene data show CDR1 as MNHEY and CDR2 as SVGAGI. CDR3 bases: TGTGCCAGCAGCCCCGGGACAGAATATGGCTACACCTTC. It yields the protein CASSPGTEYGYTF.

This clone was recorded at least ten times. V and J are TRBV10-2 and TRBJ1-2, with TRBD1 as a possible D gene (5 bases). V lost 0 bases and J 7 bases, leaving 12 bases between the germline ends. The CDR3 runs 14 residues. Germline assignment: CDR1 WSHSY and CDR2 SAAADI. The CDR3 region is CASSESTAAPGYTF. CDR3 sequence (DNA): TGCGCCAGCAGTGAGTCGACAGCTGCTCCTGGCTACACCTTC.

V gene TRBV7-3 combines with J gene TRBJ2-7, with 11 nucleotides matching TRBD1. The V segment lost 3 bases and the J segment 4 bases; nucleotides outside the gene matches: 2. The CDR3 has 14 residues. Germline V gene data show CDR1 as SGHTA and CDR2 as FQGTGA. In DNA form, the CDR3 reads TGTGCCAGCAGCTTCGGGACAGGGGGTTACGAGCAGTACTTC. Protein sequence: CASSFGTGGYEQYF.

J is TRBJ1-1 and V is TRBV6-2 or TRBV6-3; D remains ambiguous. Trimming took off 6 bases at V and 8 bases at J, with 16 bases between the two ends. Germline V gene sequence: CDR1 MNHEY, CDR2 SVGEGT. The CDR3 runs to 13 residues. The CDR3 DNA sequence: TGTGCCAGCAGCCGGAACCGGGAAGGCGAAGCTTTCTTT. Protein: CASSRNREGEAFF.

The CDR3 region is CASSSPRGSNEQFF. CDR3 bases: TGTGCCAGCAGTTCCCCCCGGGGGAGCAATGAGCAGTTCTTC. The chain is built from TRBV28 and TRBJ2-1; TRBD2 might be the D (6 bases). The CDR3 is 14 residues long. Trimming took 4 bases from V and 6 from J, leaving 13 bases between them. Germline lookup yields CDR1 MDHEN and CDR2 SYDVKM.

The count of this clone is one. The chain links TRBV28 to TRBJ2-2; 9 positions match TRBD2. V trimming: 2 bases; J trimming: 4 bases; junction bases outside the gene matches: 5. Germline V CDR1 and CDR2: MDHEN, SYDVKM. This CDR3 spans 16 amino acids. CDR3 loop: CASSLLAGLFTGELFF. The CDR3 DNA is TGTGCCAGCAGTTTACTAGCGGGGTTGTTCACCGGGGAGCTGTTTTTT.